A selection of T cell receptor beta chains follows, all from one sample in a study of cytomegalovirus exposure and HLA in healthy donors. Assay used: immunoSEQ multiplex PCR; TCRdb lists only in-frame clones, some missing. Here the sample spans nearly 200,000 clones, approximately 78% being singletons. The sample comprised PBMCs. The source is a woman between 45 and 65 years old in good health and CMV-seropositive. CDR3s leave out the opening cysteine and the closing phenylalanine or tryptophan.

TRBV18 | ASSLQTGSTDTQY
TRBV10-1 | ASSPMRTGQSEQY
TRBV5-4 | ASSPEASGIGEQY
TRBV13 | ASSLRGQTHTGELF
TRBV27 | ASSSALDRGKGQPQH
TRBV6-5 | ASSREKELF
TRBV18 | ASSPGEIGQGLGYT
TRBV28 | ASSGGTGGLLTQY
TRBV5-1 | ASSRSLEPTYNEQF
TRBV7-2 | ASSLRPLAGGPGNEQF
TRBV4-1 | ASSLELAANTGELF
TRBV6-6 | ASSIYSATNEKLF
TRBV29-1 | SVVSSEETQY
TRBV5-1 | ASSLSGDTQY
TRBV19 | ASSIAGGINEQF
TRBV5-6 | ASSWADRGNTEAF
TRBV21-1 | ASSKRGGSSSGRPYEQY
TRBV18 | ASSPRSGAGTGELF
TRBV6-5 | AAGSRVGTSQY
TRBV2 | ASSLGQGTYEQY
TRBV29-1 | SVESSGANGLT
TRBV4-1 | ASSHGLAPDTQY
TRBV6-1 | ASSARLAGVTDTQY
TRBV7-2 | ASSFRQGTTF
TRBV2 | ATRTSGEQETQY
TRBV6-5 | ASSLGRDEQF
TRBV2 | ASMASGKETQY
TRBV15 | ATSVRGGRDLEQY
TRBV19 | ASSIDRGSGELF
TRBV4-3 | ASSQDGGGMNTEAF
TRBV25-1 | ASSNGGRGSYEQY
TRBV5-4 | ATRHQGGTDTQY
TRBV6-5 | ASSYFRQAPGETQY
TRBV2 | ASTRTGDSGNTIY
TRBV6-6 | ASSYPPGQLYEQY
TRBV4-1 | ASSLQTGRNSGANGLT
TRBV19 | ASSISSGTYEQY
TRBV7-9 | ASSLDGASANTDTQY
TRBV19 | ASSRNNQPQH
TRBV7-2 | ASSLTPLAALYEQY